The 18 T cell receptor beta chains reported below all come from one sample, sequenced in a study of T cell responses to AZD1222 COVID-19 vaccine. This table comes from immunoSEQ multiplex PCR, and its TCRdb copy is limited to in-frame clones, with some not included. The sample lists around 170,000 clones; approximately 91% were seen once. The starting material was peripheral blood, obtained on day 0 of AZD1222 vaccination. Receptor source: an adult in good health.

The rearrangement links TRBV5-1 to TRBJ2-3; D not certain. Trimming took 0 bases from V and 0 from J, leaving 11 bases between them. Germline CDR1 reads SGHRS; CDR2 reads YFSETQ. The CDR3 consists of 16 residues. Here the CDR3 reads CASSLARTASTDTQYF. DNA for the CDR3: TGCGCCAGCAGCTTGGCTCGGACGGCTAGCACAGATACGCAGTATTTT.

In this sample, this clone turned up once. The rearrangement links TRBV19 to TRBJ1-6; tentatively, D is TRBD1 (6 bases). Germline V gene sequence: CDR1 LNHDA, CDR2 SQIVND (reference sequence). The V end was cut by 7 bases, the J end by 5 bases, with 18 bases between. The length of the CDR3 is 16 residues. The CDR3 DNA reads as TGTGCCAGTAACGACGGGACAAGAAGGAATAATTCACCCCTCCACTTT. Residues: CASNDGTRRNNSPLHF.

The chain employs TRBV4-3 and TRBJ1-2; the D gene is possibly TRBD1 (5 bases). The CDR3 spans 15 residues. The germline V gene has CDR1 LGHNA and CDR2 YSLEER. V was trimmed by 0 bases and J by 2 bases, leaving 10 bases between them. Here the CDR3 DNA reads TGCGCCAGCAGCCAAGATGGTCGGGGGAACTATGGCTACACCTTC. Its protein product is CASSQDGRGNYGYTF.

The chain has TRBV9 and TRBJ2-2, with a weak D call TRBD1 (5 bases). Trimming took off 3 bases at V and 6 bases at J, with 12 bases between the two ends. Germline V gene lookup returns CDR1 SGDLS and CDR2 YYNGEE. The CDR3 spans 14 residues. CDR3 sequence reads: CASSGRQYSGELFF. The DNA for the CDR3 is TGTGCCAGCAGCGGTAGACAGTACTCCGGGGAGCTGTTTTTT.

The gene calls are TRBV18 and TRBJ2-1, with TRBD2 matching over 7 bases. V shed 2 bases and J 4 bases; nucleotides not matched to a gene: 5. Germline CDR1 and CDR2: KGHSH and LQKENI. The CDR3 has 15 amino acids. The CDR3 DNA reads TGTGCCAGCTCACCATGGGGGGGAAGGTACAATGAGCAGTTCTTC. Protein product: CASSPWGGRYNEQFF.

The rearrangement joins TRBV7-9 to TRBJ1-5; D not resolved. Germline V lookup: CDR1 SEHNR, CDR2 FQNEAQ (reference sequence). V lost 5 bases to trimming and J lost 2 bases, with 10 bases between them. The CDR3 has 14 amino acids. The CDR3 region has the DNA TGTGCCAGCAGCCGGGCGGGAGGCAATCAGCCCCAGCATTTT. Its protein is CASSRAGGNQPQHF.

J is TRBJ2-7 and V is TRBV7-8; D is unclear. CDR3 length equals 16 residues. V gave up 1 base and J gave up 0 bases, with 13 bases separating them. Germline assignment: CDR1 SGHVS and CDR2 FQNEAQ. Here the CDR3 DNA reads TGTGCCAGCAGCTTAGAGGCCGACGTCCCCTCCTACGAGCAGTACTTC. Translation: CASSLEADVPSYEQYF.

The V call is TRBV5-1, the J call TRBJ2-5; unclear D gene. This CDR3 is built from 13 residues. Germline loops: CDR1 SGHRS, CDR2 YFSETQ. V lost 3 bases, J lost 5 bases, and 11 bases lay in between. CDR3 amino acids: CASSSENRETQYF. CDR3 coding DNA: TGCGCCAGCAGCTCGGAGAATCGGGAGACCCAGTACTTC.

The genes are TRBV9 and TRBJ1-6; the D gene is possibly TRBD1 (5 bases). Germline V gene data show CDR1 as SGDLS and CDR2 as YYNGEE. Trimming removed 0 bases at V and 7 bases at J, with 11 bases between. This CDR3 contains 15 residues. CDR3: CASSVGGRANSPLHF. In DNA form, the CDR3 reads TGTGCCAGCAGCGTAGGTGGCAGGGCCAATTCACCCCTCCACTTT.

CDR3 bases: TGTGCCAGCAGTTTGGCAGGGAGGGAGCAGTACTTC. This sequence encodes CASSLAGREQYF. The rearrangement joins TRBV27 to TRBJ2-7; tentative D call: TRBD2 (6 bases). CDR3 size: 12 residues. Per the germline V gene, CDR1 is MNHEY and CDR2 is SMNVEV (reference sequence). V lost 3 bases, J lost 7 bases, and 10 bases lay in between.

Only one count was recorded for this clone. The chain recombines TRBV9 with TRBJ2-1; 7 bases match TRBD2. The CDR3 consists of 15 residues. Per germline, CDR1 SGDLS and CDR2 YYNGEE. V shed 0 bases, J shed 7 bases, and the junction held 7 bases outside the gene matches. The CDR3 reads CASSVEREDQNEQFF. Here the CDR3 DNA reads TGTGCCAGCAGCGTAGAACGGGAGGACCAGAATGAGCAGTTCTTC.

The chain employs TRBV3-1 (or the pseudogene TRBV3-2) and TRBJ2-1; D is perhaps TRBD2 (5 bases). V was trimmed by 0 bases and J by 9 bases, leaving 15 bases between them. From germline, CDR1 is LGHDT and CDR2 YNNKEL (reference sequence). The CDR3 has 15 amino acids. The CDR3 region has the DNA TGTGCCAGCAGCCAAGAGCAGCCGGGGATCGGTGAGCAGTTCTTC. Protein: CASSQEQPGIGEQFF.

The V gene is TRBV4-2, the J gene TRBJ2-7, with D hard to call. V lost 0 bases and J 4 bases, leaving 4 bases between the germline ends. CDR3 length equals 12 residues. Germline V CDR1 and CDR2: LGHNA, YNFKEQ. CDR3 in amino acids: CASSQDPYEQYF. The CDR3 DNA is TGTGCCAGCAGCCAAGATCCTTACGAGCAGTACTTC.

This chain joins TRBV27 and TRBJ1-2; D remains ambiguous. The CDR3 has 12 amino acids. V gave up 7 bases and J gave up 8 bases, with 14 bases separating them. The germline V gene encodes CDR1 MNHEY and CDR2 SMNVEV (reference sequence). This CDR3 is CASTNQVGGYTF. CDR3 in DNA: TGTGCCAGCACTAACCAAGTGGGCGGCTACACCTTC.

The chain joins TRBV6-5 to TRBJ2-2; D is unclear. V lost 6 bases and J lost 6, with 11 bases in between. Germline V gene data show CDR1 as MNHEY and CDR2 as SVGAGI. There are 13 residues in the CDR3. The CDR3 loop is CASSTPTAGELFF. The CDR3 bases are TGTGCCAGCAGCACACCCACCGCCGGGGAGCTGTTTTTT.

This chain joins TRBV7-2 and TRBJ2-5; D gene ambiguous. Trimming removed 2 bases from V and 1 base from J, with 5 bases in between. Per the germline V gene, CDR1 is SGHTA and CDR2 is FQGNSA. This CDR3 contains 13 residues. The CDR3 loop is CASSLYSQETQYF. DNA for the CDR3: TGTGCCAGCAGCTTATACAGCCAAGAGACCCAGTACTTC.

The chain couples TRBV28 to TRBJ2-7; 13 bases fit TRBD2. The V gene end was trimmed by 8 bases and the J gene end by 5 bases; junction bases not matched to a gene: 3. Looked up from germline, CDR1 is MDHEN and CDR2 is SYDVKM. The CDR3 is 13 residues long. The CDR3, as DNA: TGTGCCAGCGAAACTAGCGGGAGGGACGAGCAGTACTTC. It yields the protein CASETSGRDEQYF.

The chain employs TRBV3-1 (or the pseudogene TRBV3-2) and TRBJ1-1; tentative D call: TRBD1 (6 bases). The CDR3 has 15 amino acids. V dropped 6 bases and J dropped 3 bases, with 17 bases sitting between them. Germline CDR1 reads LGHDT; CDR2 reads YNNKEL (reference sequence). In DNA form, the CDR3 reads TGTGCCAGCAGAGTAACAGGGTTCGGGGACACTGAAGCTTTCTTT. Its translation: CASRVTGFGDTEAFF.